Listed here are 12 T cell receptor beta chains from one sample, sequenced in a study of T cell repertoires in cytomegalovirus infection. TCRdb independently ran MiXCR on the reads; one entry per CDR3 protein. This sample carries about 400,000 distinct CDR3 sequences, about a sixth of them seen once, and the ten largest clones take approximately 8%. Sequenced sample: PBMCs. The receptors derive from a human donor in good health (CMV status not recorded). Some clones in this sample may be carry-over from other donors' samples.

This clonotype showed up just a few times. V gene TRBV25-1 combines with J gene TRBJ2-2; tentatively, D is TRBD2 (5 bases). The V gene lost 4 bases and the J gene lost 5 bases, with 5 bases spanning the gap. Germline V gene lookup returns CDR1 MGHDK and CDR2 SYGVNS. The CDR3 totals 12 residues. The chain's CDR3 is CASSGGTGELFF. The CDR3 DNA reads TGTGCCAGCAGTGGCGGGACCGGGGAGCTGTTTTTT.

J is TRBJ2-7 and V is TRBV28, with D maybe TRBD2 (6 bases). This CDR3 has 14 amino acids. The germline V gene encodes CDR1 MDHEN and CDR2 SYDVKM. Deletions cut 2 bases from V and 6 bases from J, with 14 bases between. CDR3 coding DNA: TGTGCCAGCAGTTTAGGGGGGACGGTCCGCGAGCAGTACTTC. As protein: CASSLGGTVREQYF. The full variable domain, rest sourced from reference TRBV28 and TRBJ2-7, is DVKVTQSSRYLVKRTGEKVFLECVQDMDHENMFWYRQDPGLGLRLIYFSYDVKMKEKGDIPEGYSVSREKKERFSLILESASTNQTSMYLCASSLGGTVREQYFGPGTRLTVT.

There are a few counts of this clonotype. The V call is TRBV20-1, the J call TRBJ1-6; D gene ambiguous. The CDR3 loop spans 15 amino acids. CDR1 and CDR2 (germline): DFQATT, SNEGSKA (reference sequence). The V end lost 6 bases, the J end lost 0 bases, and 12 bases lay between the germline ends. This chain's CDR3 is CSAPDSRSYNSPLHF. The DNA of the CDR3 is TGCAGTGCGCCGGACTCTCGCTCCTATAATTCACCCCTCCACTTT.

This clonotype has a count of ten or more. V and J are TRBV20-1 and TRBJ2-3, with a tentative D call TRBD1 (6 bases). Deletions cut 3 bases from V and 0 bases from J, with 10 bases between. The CDR3 loop spans 14 amino acids. In germline, CDR1 is DFQATT, CDR2 SNEGSKA (reference sequence). The CDR3: CSASRQASTDTQYF. CDR3 coding DNA: TGCAGTGCTAGTCGACAGGCTAGCACAGATACGCAGTATTTT.

This clonotype was observed at least ten times. The chain has TRBV4-1 and TRBJ1-6; D perhaps matches TRBD1 (6 bases). Germline assignment: CDR1 MGHRA and CDR2 YSYEKL. Deletions cut 4 bases from V and 0 bases from J, with 13 bases between. There are 17 residues in the CDR3. The CDR3 bases are TGCGCCAGCAGCCGACAGGCTCAAAGCTCCTATAATTCACCCCTCCACTTT. This sequence encodes CASSRQAQSSYNSPLHF.

The table lists this clonotype with many counts. The V gene is TRBV7-2, the J gene TRBJ1-2, with D unclear. V was cut by 3 bases and J by 7 bases, with 15 bases left in between. Germline V gene lookup returns CDR1 SGHTA and CDR2 FQGNSA. The CDR3 consists of 14 residues. The CDR3 region has the DNA TGTGCCAGCAGCTTGTCTCCATATAGCGGTGGCTACACCTTC. Translating gives CASSLSPYSGGYTF.

This chain connects TRBV5-1 to TRBJ2-5; 10 nucleotides align to TRBD2. Losses at the gene ends were 3 bases for V and 2 bases for J; bases not matched to a gene: 4. The CDR3 covers 15 residues. Germline CDR1 reads SGHRS; CDR2 reads YFSETQ. The CDR3: CASSSLAGRQETQYF. Written as DNA, the CDR3 is TGCGCCAGCAGCTCACTAGCGGGAAGGCAAGAGACCCAGTACTTC.

This clonotype was seen repeatedly, ten times or more. The gene calls are TRBV7-8 and TRBJ2-7, with D perhaps TRBD2 (6 bases). Germline V gives CDR1 SGHVS, CDR2 FQNEAQ. This CDR3 contains 16 residues. V lost 2 bases to trimming and J lost 2 bases, with 16 bases between them. CDR3 in amino acids: CASSLREVGGPYEQYF. CDR3 in DNA: TGTGCCAGCAGCTTAAGGGAGGTGGGAGGCCCCTACGAGCAGTACTTC.

The chain has TRBV7-9 and TRBJ2-7; D gene ambiguous. CDR3 size: 14 residues. Germline-derived CDR1 and CDR2 are SEHNR and FQNEAQ (reference sequence). V was clipped by 3 bases and J by 5 bases, with 14 bases between them. The CDR3 region has the DNA TGTGCCAGCAGCTTGAACTGGGGATTCAACGAGCAGTACTTC. This encodes CASSLNWGFNEQYF.

This clonotype showed up many times. The chain joins TRBV7-2 to TRBJ2-7, with D possibly TRBD1 on 5 matching bases. This CDR3 contains 12 residues. V lost 5 bases and J lost 5, with 10 bases in between. Germline loops: CDR1 SGHTA, CDR2 FQGNSA. The CDR3 sequence: CASSLQGNEQYF. In DNA form, the CDR3 reads TGTGCCAGCAGCCTCCAGGGAAACGAGCAGTACTTC.

In this sample, this clonotype turned up many times. The chain recombines TRBV29-1 with TRBJ2-3; maybe TRBD1 (7 bases). The length of the CDR3 is 12 residues. V was clipped by 7 bases and J by 6 bases, with 14 bases between them. The germline CDR1 and CDR2 sequences are SQVTM and ANQGSEA. CDR3 DNA: TGCAGCGGGAGGGGGCGCGGTGATACGCAGTATTTT. Translated: CSGRGRGDTQYF.

The table lists this clonotype with many counts. The chain has TRBV7-8 and TRBJ1-5, with no clear D. Trimming took off 5 bases at V and 4 bases at J, with 21 bases between the two ends. The CDR3 spans 17 residues. CDR1 is SGHVS and CDR2 is FQNEAQ in the germline V gene. For the CDR3, the DNA is TGTGCCAGCAGCCCTATCATATTCCGGGCCCTTAATCAGCCCCAGCATTTT. It translates to CASSPIIFRALNQPQHF.